This entry features one T cell receptor beta chain sequence. The antigen is unknown. This entry is derived from a study of shared clonotypes between healthy human individuals. About the research overall: The cohort had two women and a few men, ages 18 to 49. Whole-study results and caveats: Clonotypes shared by all four sorted-subset donors had higher generation probabilities than non-shared clonotypes.

CDR1 is MGHRA and CDR2 is YSYEKL in the germline V gene. The V end was cut by 1 base, the J end by 2 bases, with 21 bases between. This CDR3 is 18 amino acids long. Assay: immunoSEQ multiplex PCR; the TCRdb copy retains only in-frame clones and omits some. This table holds 2.3 million or so clones, 85% to 95% found once. The receptor's source is a man aged 18 to 30 in good health. Some clones in this sample may be carry-over from other donors' samples. V usage is TRBV4-1 and J usage is TRBJ2-7; weak D call: TRBD1 (6 bases). The sequencing input was naive CD4+ T cells from PBMCs. Noted subset: CD45RA+ positively selected. The CDR3 is CASSQGRRTGTPTYEQYF. In nucleotides, the CDR3 is TGCGCCAGCAGCCAAGGACGGAGAACCGGGACACCTACCTACGAGCAGTACTTC.